These 28 T cell receptor beta chains were sequenced from one sample in a study of blood T cell repertoires in COVID-19. Assay used: immunoSEQ multiplex PCR; TCRdb lists only in-frame clones, some missing. The data show over 150,000 clones, with around nine tenths seen just once and 9% to 12% held by the top ten. Sequences were obtained from peripheral blood. The receptors stem from a woman aged 70-85 years with COVID-19, enrolled during active disease.

The chain has TRBV9 and TRBJ2-7, with D possibly matching TRBD2 (6 bases). Germline assignment: CDR1 SGDLS and CDR2 YYNGEE. This CDR3 region has 18 residues. Trimming pared 2 bases from V and 6 bases from J, leaving 27 bases between. CDR3 residues: CASSVGLLNFGTPAEQYF. CDR3 nucleotide sequence: TGTGCCAGCAGCGTGGGTTTACTTAACTTCGGGACTCCGGCCGAGCAGTACTTC.

V gene TRBV6-5 combines with J gene TRBJ1-5, with D perhaps matching TRBD1 (5 bases). The ends were cut back, 0 bases at V and 6 bases at J, with 12 bases in the middle. CDR3 size: 15 residues. CDR1 is MNHEY, CDR2 SVGAGI, per germline. The DNA of the CDR3 is TGTGCCAGCAGTTACTCGACCCCGGGGGGTCAGCCCCAGCATTTT. This translates into CASSYSTPGGQPQHF.

This sequence joins TRBV30 and TRBJ1-5; tentative D call: TRBD1 (5 bases). The CDR3 covers 14 residues. Germline assignment: CDR1 GTSNPN and CDR2 SVGIG (reference sequence). Trimming removed 2 bases at V and 2 bases at J, with 10 bases between. The CDR3 sequence: CAWSPATGNQPQHF. CDR3 DNA sequence: TGTGCCTGGAGTCCAGCGACAGGCAATCAGCCCCAGCATTTT.

The count of this clone is one. J is TRBJ1-1 and V is TRBV7-8; 7 positions agree with TRBD1. CDR1 and CDR2 from the germline V gene are SGHVS and FQNEAQ. V shed 3 bases and J 6 bases; nucleotides not matched to a gene: 19. The CDR3 is 18 amino acids. CDR3 sequence (DNA): TGTGCCAGCAGCTTTCCCTCTTCGCCGACAGGGCGCGCCCCTGAAGCTTTCTTT. Its translation: CASSFPSSPTGRAPEAFF.

This chain joins TRBV19 and TRBJ2-6, with D possibly matching TRBD1 (6 bases). There are 15 residues in the CDR3. Trimming removed 6 bases at V and 3 bases at J, with 12 bases between. CDR1 and CDR2 from the germline V gene are LNHDA and SQIVND (reference sequence). The CDR3 region is CASRRQVYGANVLTF. For the CDR3, the DNA is TGTGCCAGTAGACGACAGGTTTATGGGGCCAACGTCCTGACTTTC.

The V gene is TRBV19, the J gene TRBJ1-2; 8 bases agree with TRBD1. V lost 5 bases, J lost 6 bases, and 5 bases stayed unmatched. Germline CDR1 reads LNHDA; CDR2 reads SQIVND (reference sequence). This CDR3 contains 13 residues. CDR3 nucleotide sequence: TGTGCCAGTAGTTCTCGGACAGGGCATGGCTACACCTTC. Its protein is CASSSRTGHGYTF.

The chain is built from TRBV15 and TRBJ1-2; 7 bases map to TRBD1. Per germline, CDR1 LNHNV and CDR2 YYDKDF (reference sequence). V dropped 0 bases and J dropped 13; count of bases not matched to a gene: 8. This CDR3 contains 13 residues. CDR3 sequence: CATSRETGLSSTF. The CDR3 DNA sequence: TGTGCCACCAGCAGAGAGACAGGGCTATCCAGCACCTTC.

The V call is TRBV19, the J call TRBJ2-3; 7 positions agree with TRBD1. This CDR3 is built from 14 residues. The J segment lost 2 bases and the V segment lost 7 bases, leaving 6 bases of the junction unmatched. CDR1 is LNHDA and CDR2 is SQIVND in the germline V gene (reference sequence). CDR3 DNA sequence: TGTGCCAGTAAAGGGGGCTCAAACACAGATACGCAGTATTTT. It translates to CASKGGSNTDTQYF.

This sequence joins TRBV2 and TRBJ2-3, with TRBD2 matching 11 bases. The ends lost 5 bases at V and 3 bases at J; junction bases unmatched: 4. Germline assignment: CDR1 SNHLY and CDR2 FYNNEI. The CDR3 contains 15 residues. This chain's CDR3 is CASSLLAGGTDTQYF. The CDR3 DNA sequence: TGTGCCAGCAGTCTCCTAGCGGGGGGTACAGATACGCAGTATTTT.

This chain uses TRBV6-5 with TRBJ2-1; tentatively, D is TRBD2 (6 bases). Trimming took 5 bases from V and 5 from J, leaving 13 bases between them. Germline V CDR1 and CDR2: MNHEY, SVGAGI. The CDR3 covers 14 residues. CDR3 bases: TGTGCCAGCAGTAGGGGACTGGGTAACAATGAGCAGTTCTTC. Amino acids: CASSRGLGNNEQFF.

The V and J genes are TRBV5-1 and TRBJ1-2, with a possible D match to TRBD1 (5 bases). V was trimmed by 4 bases and J by 4 bases, leaving 20 bases between them. Germline-derived CDR1 and CDR2 are SGHRS and YFSETQ. The CDR3 sequence is 16 residues long. In DNA form, the CDR3 reads TGCGCCAGCAGCCCGGGGGGGACCGCCAAGGGCTATGGCTACACCTTC. This translates into CASSPGGTAKGYGYTF.

This chain links TRBV4-2 with TRBJ2-7; TRBD2 might be the D (7 bases). Per the germline V gene, CDR1 is LGHNA and CDR2 is YNFKEQ. The CDR3 is made up of 16 amino acids. With 1 base removed from V and 0 bases from J, the gap between germline ends came to 13 bases. CDR3 sequence (DNA): TGTGCCAGCAGCCAAGCGGGGGGCCCACACTCCTACGAGCAGTACTTC. As protein: CASSQAGGPHSYEQYF.

The J gene is TRBJ1-4, the V gene TRBV28; 9 bases are shared with TRBD1. The CDR3 runs 13 residues. The germline gives CDR1 MDHEN, CDR2 SYDVKM. With 10 bases clipped from V and 8 bases from J, the junction kept 8 bases outside the gene matches. The CDR3 protein is CAIMRTGVEKLFF. CDR3 DNA sequence: TGTGCCATCATGCGGACAGGGGTCGAAAAACTGTTTTTT.

The CDR3, as DNA: TGTGCCAGTAGAGTCCAGGGAAACTATGGCTACACCTTC. Protein: CASRVQGNYGYTF. The chain has TRBV19 and TRBJ1-2; D is possibly TRBD1 (5 bases). The ends were cut back, 6 bases at V and 2 bases at J, with 10 bases in the middle. Per the germline V gene, CDR1 is LNHDA and CDR2 is SQIVND (reference sequence). This CDR3 has 13 amino acids.

The CDR3 sequence: CASSVSAGGWTDTQYF. CDR3 DNA sequence: TGCGCCAGCAGTGTTTCGGCAGGGGGTTGGACAGATACGCAGTATTTT. V is TRBV10-2 and J is TRBJ2-3, with 7 positions matching TRBD1. Looked up from germline, CDR1 is WSHSY and CDR2 is SAAADI. With 4 bases clipped from V and 3 bases from J, the junction kept 10 bases outside the gene matches. This CDR3 is 16 amino acids long.

The V call is TRBV9, the J call TRBJ1-3, with TRBD1 matching 9 bases. J was trimmed by 3 bases and V by 4 bases; bases with no gene match: 5. This CDR3 spans 15 amino acids. CDR1 and CDR2 from the germline V gene are SGDLS and YYNGEE. Written as DNA, the CDR3 is TGTGCCAGCAGCAATACAGGGGGCGTTGGAAACACCATATATTTT. Protein product: CASSNTGGVGNTIYF.

This clone was observed a single time. V is TRBV24-1 and J is TRBJ2-7, with a possible D match to TRBD1 (6 bases). The CDR3 sequence is 13 residues long. Germline V gene data show CDR1 as KGHDR and CDR2 as SFDVKD. V lost 3 bases and J 4 bases, leaving 9 bases between the germline ends. The CDR3 spells CATSDLRGYEQYF. The CDR3 coding sequence is TGTGCCACCAGTGATCTCAGGGGTTACGAGCAGTACTTC.

The genes are TRBV9 and TRBJ1-4, with D unclear. The CDR3 spans 15 residues. Germline V gene data show CDR1 as SGDLS and CDR2 as YYNGEE. V shed 0 bases and J shed 4 bases, with 10 bases lying between them. CDR3 sequence reads: CASSVGGTDNEKLFF. CDR3 sequence (DNA): TGTGCCAGCAGCGTAGGTGGCACCGATAATGAAAAACTGTTTTTT. Full variable domain (remainder filled in from reference TRBV9 and TRBJ1-4): DSGVTQTPKHLITATGQRVTLRCSPRSGDLSVYWYQQSLDQGLQFLIQYYNGEERAKGNILERFSAQQFPDLHSELNLSSLELGDSALYFCASSVGGTDNEKLFFGSGTQLSVL.

The gene calls are TRBV5-4 and TRBJ2-2; 7 nucleotides match TRBD2. Germline CDR1 SGHNT, CDR2 YYREEE (reference sequence). This CDR3 spans 16 amino acids. The junction had 8 bases not matched to a gene; V was cut back by 2 bases and J by 4 bases. The CDR3 is CASSFSLADGTGELFF. DNA of the CDR3: TGTGCCAGCAGCTTTTCGCTAGCGGATGGCACCGGGGAGCTGTTTTTT.

This sequence joins TRBV28 and TRBJ1-5; 7 positions agree with TRBD1. The CDR3 has 14 residues. From germline, CDR1 is MDHEN and CDR2 SYDVKM. V dropped 7 bases and J dropped 5; count of bases not matched to a gene: 8. Here the CDR3 reads CASTLTGVDQPQHF. For the CDR3, the DNA is TGTGCCAGCACCCTTACAGGGGTAGATCAGCCCCAGCATTTT.

The chain employs TRBV6-1 and TRBJ1-6, with TRBD1 matching 8 bases. CDR3 length: 15 amino acids. The ends lost 1 base at V and 10 bases at J; junction bases unmatched: 6. Germline CDR1 reads MNHNS; CDR2 reads SASEGT. DNA for the CDR3: TGTGCCAGCAGTGAAGGTAGGACAGGGTTATCACCCCTCCACTTT. Amino acid sequence: CASSEGRTGLSPLHF.

This clone appeared a single time. The chain couples TRBV7-9 to TRBJ2-1; 11 bases map to TRBD2. J gave up 6 bases and V 1 base, and 5 bases lay outside the gene matches. The germline CDR1 and CDR2 sequences are SEHNR and FQNEAQ (reference sequence). CDR3 length: 16 amino acids. The CDR3 bases are TGTGCCAGCAGCTTAGTCATAGCGGGGGGGAGCAATGAGCAGTTCTTC. The encoded protein is CASSLVIAGGSNEQFF. Supplemented by reference TRBV7-9 and TRBJ2-1, the full variable domain reads DTGVSQNPRHKITKRGQNVTFRCDPISEHNRLYWYRQTLGQGPEFLTYFQNEAQLEKSRLLSDRFSAERPKGSFSTLEIQRTEQGDSAMYLCASSLVIAGGSNEQFFGPGTRLTVL.

The V gene is TRBV3-1 (or the pseudogene TRBV3-2), the J gene TRBJ1-2; the D gene is possibly TRBD1 (5 bases). The CDR3 spans 15 residues. The V gene's germline CDR1 is LGHDT and CDR2 YNNKEL (reference sequence). The V end lost 4 bases, the J end lost 4 bases, and 16 bases lay between the germline ends. CDR3 DNA sequence: TGTGCCAGCAGCCTCGTGCAGGGAGGTGGCTATGGCTACACCTTC. Protein sequence: CASSLVQGGGYGYTF.

The count of this clone is one. The chain combines TRBV2 with TRBJ1-2, with D tentatively TRBD1 (6 bases). CDR3 length: 12 residues. Germline-derived CDR1 and CDR2 are SNHLY and FYNNEI. V was clipped by 6 bases and J by 6 bases, with 11 bases between them. In DNA, the CDR3 is TGTGCCAGCAGATACAGGGCGGATGGCTACACCTTC. Amino acid sequence: CASRYRADGYTF.

The chain is built from TRBV5-4 and TRBJ1-3, with D unresolved. The CDR3 length is 14 residues. Germline V gene data show CDR1 as SGHNT and CDR2 as YYREEE (reference sequence). Trimming took 0 bases from V and 4 from J, leaving 8 bases between them. The CDR3 loop is CASSLDVSGNTIYF. Here the CDR3 DNA reads TGTGCCAGCAGCTTGGATGTCTCCGGAAACACCATATATTTT.

The chain carries TRBV6-6 and TRBJ2-7, with 7 nucleotides matching TRBD1. Germline CDR1 and CDR2: MNHNY and SVGAGI (reference sequence). Losses at the gene ends were 4 bases for V and 3 bases for J; bases not matched to a gene: 3. The CDR3 has 13 residues. CDR3 amino acids: CASSFTGDYEQYF. As DNA, the CDR3 is TGTGCCAGCAGTTTCACAGGGGACTACGAGCAGTACTTC.

DNA for the CDR3: TGCGCCAGCAGCCAAGGAGTGGTAGCGGGGGTCGGGGAGCTGTTTTTT. Encoded protein: CASSQGVVAGVGELFF. The gene calls are TRBV4-1 and TRBJ2-2; the match to TRBD2 covers 9 bases. The CDR3 sequence is 16 residues long. Germline lookup yields CDR1 MGHRA and CDR2 YSYEKL. The V and J ends lost 1 base and 7 bases, in that order; junction bases with no gene match: 7.

This chain links TRBV6-6 with TRBJ1-5, with a weak D call TRBD1 (6 bases). CDR3 length: 14 amino acids. Germline CDR1 MNHNY, CDR2 SVGAGI (reference sequence). Trimming stripped 10 bases from V and 2 bases from J, with 15 bases between. The CDR3 nucleotides read TGTGCCACGACGACAGGCTATGGCAATCAGCCCCAGCATTTT. Translation: CATTTGYGNQPQHF.